One and the same sample provided the 21 T cell receptor beta chains below, sequenced in a study of T cell changes during pregnancy in multiple sclerosis. Some clones are missing from TCRdb's copy, which holds only in-frame ones; the method was immunoSEQ multiplex PCR. The sample has 65,000 to 90,000 clones, roughly 92% seen once. The sequenced sample was peripheral blood, obtained in the first trimester of pregnancy. These receptors were collected from a female donor with multiple sclerosis, enrolled in a pregnancy study.

This clone occurred once. The J gene is TRBJ2-7, the V gene TRBV7-2; D unresolved. With 1 base removed from V and 1 base from J, the gap between germline ends came to 14 bases. Germline values: CDR1 SGHTA, CDR2 FQGNSA. There are 16 residues in the CDR3. The CDR3 region is CASSLGGVRSSYEQYF. The CDR3 nucleotides read TGTGCCAGCAGCTTAGGCGGTGTGAGATCATCCTACGAGCAGTACTTC.

This chain uses TRBV27 with TRBJ1-1; TRBD1 might be the D (5 bases). V lost 6 bases and J lost 6, with 17 bases in between. The CDR3 totals 14 residues. The germline V gene has CDR1 MNHEY and CDR2 SMNVEV (reference sequence). Here the CDR3 reads CASRRVAGTSEAFF. The CDR3 nucleotides are TGTGCCAGCAGGCGTGTCGCAGGGACTTCTGAAGCTTTCTTT.

The rearrangement joins TRBV6-5 to TRBJ2-1; TRBD2 matches 13 bases. V trimming: 6 bases; J trimming: 6 bases; junction bases outside the gene matches: 5. Germline values: CDR1 MNHEY, CDR2 SVGAGI. This CDR3 spans 15 amino acids. The DNA for the CDR3 is TGTGCCAGCAGATTACTAGCGGGGGGGCCCAATGAGCAGTTCTTC. It codes for CASRLLAGGPNEQFF.

V and J are TRBV30 and TRBJ1-1; D not resolved. V dropped 0 bases and J dropped 7 bases, with 12 bases sitting between them. CDR1 is GTSNPN and CDR2 is SVGIG in the germline V gene (reference sequence). This CDR3 comprises 13 residues. CDR3 residues: CAWSVGRYVEAFF. The CDR3 region has the DNA TGTGCCTGGAGTGTGGGGAGGTACGTTGAAGCTTTCTTT.

The chain links TRBV10-3 to TRBJ2-2; no clear D. CDR3 size: 15 residues. Germline CDR1 reads ENHRY; CDR2 reads SYGVKD. The V gene lost 4 bases and the J gene lost 3 bases, with 12 bases spanning the gap. The CDR3 DNA reads as TGTGCCATCAGTGGCCACGGGTTGGACACCGGGGAGCTGTTTTTT. Protein sequence: CAISGHGLDTGELFF.

This clone was found a few times. V and J are TRBV7-9 and TRBJ1-2; TRBD1 matches 9 bases. Trimming took 3 bases from V and 7 from J; bases not matched to a gene: 9. Looked up from germline, CDR1 is SEHNR and CDR2 is FQNEAQ (reference sequence). The CDR3 runs to 15 residues. The chain's CDR3 is CASSFPGTGLGGYTF. DNA for the CDR3: TGTGCCAGCAGCTTCCCCGGGACAGGGTTGGGTGGCTACACCTTC.

The V and J genes are TRBV6-5 and TRBJ1-1; 7 nucleotides agree with TRBD1. The V and J ends lost 7 bases and 6 bases, in that order; junction bases with no gene match: 5. Germline CDR1 is MNHEY and CDR2 is SVGAGI. This CDR3 has 12 amino acids. The DNA of the CDR3 is TGTGCCAGCAAATCGGGACAGTCTGAAGCTTTCTTT. Its protein is CASKSGQSEAFF.

The chain couples TRBV13 to TRBJ2-3; 11 positions match TRBD2. The J segment lost 1 base and the V segment lost 3 bases, leaving 9 bases of the junction unmatched. Germline V gene data show CDR1 as PRHDT and CDR2 as FYEKMQ (reference sequence). This CDR3 contains 18 residues. The CDR3, as DNA: TGTGCCAGCAGCTTCCCTACGCTAGCGGGAGGCGGCACAGATACGCAGTATTTT. Its protein is CASSFPTLAGGGTDTQYF.

The chain has TRBV19 and TRBJ2-7; D may be TRBD2 (6 bases). CDR1 is LNHDA, CDR2 SQIVND, per germline (reference sequence). Trimming took off 4 bases at V and 1 base at J, with 17 bases between the two ends. This CDR3 contains 16 residues. The CDR3 loop is CASSTGSSRGSYEQYF. CDR3 bases: TGTGCCAGTAGTACAGGGTCATCGCGGGGTTCCTACGAGCAGTACTTC.

This clone occurred once. This chain links TRBV5-6 with TRBJ2-3; D remains ambiguous. The CDR3 runs to 13 residues. Germline V CDR1 and CDR2: SGHDT, YYEEEE. V dropped 2 bases and J dropped 6 bases, with 10 bases sitting between them. DNA for the CDR3: TGTGCCAGCAGCTTTATAGGAGCTGATACGCAGTATTTT. Encoded protein: CASSFIGADTQYF. The full variable domain, its missing parts supplied by reference TRBV5-6 and TRBJ2-3, is DAGVTQSPTHLIKTRGQQVTLRCSPKSGHDTVSWYQQALGQGPQFIFQYYEEEERQRGNFPDRFSGHQFPNYSSELNVNALLLGDSALYLCASSFIGADTQYFGPGTRLTVL.

The gene calls are TRBV30 and TRBJ2-3; D is uncertain. V lost 2 bases and J lost 6, with 9 bases in between. Germline CDR1 GTSNPN, CDR2 SVGIG (reference sequence). The CDR3 loop spans 12 amino acids. The CDR3 DNA reads TGTGCCTGGAGTACCGGGTCCGATACGCAGTATTTT. This gives the protein CAWSTGSDTQYF.

The V gene is TRBV15, the J gene TRBJ2-7, with 12 bases that match TRBD2. Looked up from germline, CDR1 is LNHNV and CDR2 is YYDKDF (reference sequence). This CDR3 is built from 15 residues. V shed 1 base and J 4 bases; nucleotides not matched to a gene: 2. The CDR3 coding sequence is TGTGCCACCAGCAGAGGACTAGCGGGAGCGTACGAGCAGTACTTC. Translating gives CATSRGLAGAYEQYF.

CDR3 sequence: CASSSLGEQYF. CDR3 DNA: TGTGCCAGCAGCTCACTCGGGGAGCAGTACTTC. The J gene is TRBJ2-7, the V gene TRBV27; D not certain. The CDR3 is 11 amino acids. Germline CDR1 reads MNHEY; CDR2 reads SMNVEV (reference sequence). V was clipped by 6 bases and J by 7 bases, with 10 bases between them.

This clone was seen once. The V call is TRBV27, the J call TRBJ1-5; possibly TRBD1 for D (5 bases). Germline V gene lookup returns CDR1 MNHEY and CDR2 SMNVEV (reference sequence). The germline V and J ends were trimmed by 3 bases and 6 bases, with 12 bases remaining between them. The CDR3 length is 14 residues. DNA for the CDR3: TGTGCCAGCAGTTTCCTCGGGGGTAGTCAGCCCCAGCATTTT. This translates into CASSFLGGSQPQHF.

The genes are TRBV28 and TRBJ1-6; possibly TRBD1 for D (6 bases). Trimming pared 4 bases from V and 9 bases from J, leaving 16 bases between. Germline V lookup: CDR1 MDHEN, CDR2 SYDVKM. The CDR3 covers 15 residues. CDR3 in amino acids: CASSSATGNSSPLHF. The DNA of the CDR3 is TGTGCCAGCAGTTCCGCTACAGGGAATTCTTCACCCCTCCACTTT.

This sequence joins TRBV10-3 and TRBJ2-7; 8 nucleotides agree with TRBD2. V lost 3 bases to trimming and J lost 4 bases; unmatched junction nucleotides: 5. This CDR3 has 14 residues. The germline V gene has CDR1 ENHRY and CDR2 SYGVKD. The CDR3 loop reads CAISESSGGYEQYF. CDR3 nucleotide sequence: TGTGCCATCAGTGAATCAAGCGGGGGTTACGAGCAGTACTTC.

This chain links TRBV7-9 with TRBJ1-1; 7 nucleotides match TRBD1. The germline gives CDR1 SEHNR, CDR2 FQNEAQ (reference sequence). V lost 5 bases, J lost 1 base, and 7 bases stayed unmatched. The CDR3 has 15 residues. In DNA, the CDR3 is TGTGCCAGCAGCATACAGGGGATAGGGAACACTGAAGCTTTCTTT. Protein: CASSIQGIGNTEAFF.

This chain uses TRBV7-2 with TRBJ1-3; 8 bases align to TRBD1. J lost 4 bases, V lost 3 bases, and 2 bases had no gene match. CDR3 length equals 14 residues. Germline assignment: CDR1 SGHTA and CDR2 FQGNSA. CDR3 DNA: TGTGCCAGCAGCTTGCAGGGGGCAGGAAACACCATATATTTT. Encoded protein: CASSLQGAGNTIYF.

CDR3 sequence: CASSLQGEGANVLTF. CDR3 coding DNA: TGTGCCAGCAGTTTGCAGGGGGAAGGGGCCAACGTCCTGACTTTC. The chain uses TRBV27 and TRBJ2-6; 7 nucleotides align to TRBD1. The CDR3 extends over 15 amino acids. Germline V CDR1 and CDR2: MNHEY, SMNVEV (reference sequence). V trimming: 3 bases; J trimming: 4 bases; junction bases outside the gene matches: 3.

The V gene is TRBV13, the J gene TRBJ1-2; 7 nucleotides line up with TRBD1. CDR1 is PRHDT, CDR2 FYEKMQ, per germline (reference sequence). The CDR3 consists of 15 residues. V was pared by 0 bases and J by 2 bases, with 3 bases of the junction left unmatched. CDR3: CASSLGRGQNYGYTF. The CDR3 DNA follows: TGTGCCAGCAGCTTAGGTCGGGGACAGAACTATGGCTACACCTTC.

Comment on this clone: An end of the junction differs from the germline gene, which may be a read error. This chain links TRBV6-4 with TRBJ2-1; 10 bases are shared with TRBD2. CDR3 length equals 19 residues. The germline CDR1 and CDR2 sequences are MRHNA and SNTAGT. As DNA, the CDR3 is TGTGCCAGCAGTCTAGAGGGGCTAGCGGGGGCGAGTTCCTATAATGAGCAGTTCTTC. It encodes CASSLEGLAGASSYNEQFF.